Each of the 16 T cell receptor beta chains below was sequenced from the same sample in a study of T cell changes during pregnancy in multiple sclerosis. The method was immunoSEQ multiplex PCR; TCRdb's version includes in-frame clones alone and lacks a portion of them. The table shows about 40,000 clones, with 80% to 95% occurring only once. The source was CD4+ T cells from peripheral blood mononuclear cells, collected in the third trimester of pregnancy. Receptors were obtained from a female donor with multiple sclerosis, enrolled in a pregnancy study.

The chain couples TRBV5-4 to TRBJ1-4, with D possibly being TRBD1 (5 bases). Germline V gene sequence: CDR1 SGHNT, CDR2 YYREEE (reference sequence). V lost 4 bases and J 12 bases, leaving 13 bases between the germline ends. The CDR3 length is 12 residues. CDR3 sequence: CASSRVGGELFF. Written as DNA, the CDR3 is TGTGCCAGCAGCCGGGTCGGAGGGGAACTGTTTTTT.

The chain has TRBV7-6 and TRBJ1-1, with 7 positions matching TRBD1. The germline CDR1 and CDR2 sequences are SGHVS and FNYEAQ. CDR3 length: 13 amino acids. The V gene end was trimmed by 5 bases and the J gene end by 7 bases; junction bases not matched to a gene: 7. This CDR3 is CASSPRTGLEAFF. The CDR3 DNA sequence: TGTGCCAGCAGCCCGCGGACAGGACTTGAAGCTTTCTTT.

The chain joins TRBV5-4 to TRBJ2-3; a weak D match, TRBD2 (6 bases). Between the trimmed V and J ends, which lost 4 bases and 0 bases, there was a span of 15 bases. Germline CDR1 and CDR2: SGHNT and YYREEE (reference sequence). The CDR3 extends over 16 amino acids. CDR3 in amino acids: CASSALSGPSTDTQYF. The DNA for the CDR3 is TGTGCCAGCAGCGCTCTTAGCGGTCCTAGCACAGATACGCAGTATTTT.

This chain connects TRBV7-9 to TRBJ2-7; tentative D call: TRBD1 (6 bases). The V end lost 1 base, the J end lost 5 bases, and 12 bases lay between the germline ends. Germline CDR1 is SEHNR and CDR2 is FQNEAQ (reference sequence). This CDR3 has 14 residues. The CDR3 DNA follows: TGTGCCAGCAGCTTAGATAAGGGGGAGCACGAGCAGTACTTC. It codes for CASSLDKGEHEQYF.

A remark on this clone: This same CDR3 is encoded by further DNA sequences in the sample. The chain recombines TRBV7-9 with TRBJ1-5; D is ambiguous. This CDR3 is 13 amino acids long. V dropped 3 bases and J dropped 2 bases, with 5 bases sitting between them. The V gene's germline CDR1 is SEHNR and CDR2 FQNEAQ (reference sequence). The CDR3 spells CASSFSGNQPQHF. CDR3 in DNA: TGTGCCAGCAGCTTTTCGGGCAATCAGCCCCAGCATTTT.

The chain couples TRBV6-1 to TRBJ1-1; 7 bases agree with TRBD1. V was pared by 5 bases and J by 0 bases, with 3 bases of the junction left unmatched. The CDR3 is 14 amino acids. From germline, CDR1 is MNHNS and CDR2 SASEGT. CDR3 in DNA: TGTGCCAGCAGTCGGACAGGCATGAACACTGAAGCTTTCTTT. It yields the protein CASSRTGMNTEAFF.

CDR3 DNA sequence: TGTGCCAGCAGTGTCGGGACAGGGGTCGGAAACACCATATATTTT. This gives the protein CASSVGTGVGNTIYF. The chain is built from TRBV28 and TRBJ1-3; 10 bases align to TRBD1. The CDR3 has 15 residues. Germline V CDR1 and CDR2: MDHEN, SYDVKM. The trim removed 5 bases at V and 4 bases at J, leaving 5 bases unmatched.

A few counts support this clone. This specimen includes other DNA sequences encoding the same CDR3. The chain recombines TRBV20-1 with TRBJ2-7; tentatively, D is TRBD1 (7 bases). The CDR3 covers 11 residues. The germline V and J ends were trimmed by 6 bases and 6 bases, with 12 bases remaining between them. Germline V CDR1 and CDR2: DFQATT, SNEGSKA (reference sequence). The DNA of the CDR3 is TGCAGTGCCCACCAGGGGGGCGAGCAGTACTTC. Protein: CSAHQGGEQYF.

The V gene is TRBV19, the J gene TRBJ2-7; weak D call: TRBD1 (6 bases). CDR1 is LNHDA, CDR2 SQIVND, per germline (reference sequence). CDR3 length: 14 amino acids. Trimming took off 3 bases at V and 3 bases at J, with 12 bases between the two ends. DNA for the CDR3: TGTGCCAGTAGTATGGCAGGGGCTCGCTACGAGCAGTACTTC. This gives the protein CASSMAGARYEQYF.

This chain connects TRBV2 to TRBJ2-3; 8 nucleotides agree with TRBD1. The CDR3 has 15 residues. Unmatched junction bases numbered 2, after V lost 2 bases and J lost 1 base. Per germline, CDR1 SNHLY and CDR2 FYNNEI. The CDR3 is CASSESGGRTDTQYF. The CDR3 DNA follows: TGTGCCAGCAGTGAATCAGGGGGCCGCACAGATACGCAGTATTTT.

This chain uses TRBV5-1 with TRBJ1-1; D not resolved. Germline V gene data show CDR1 as SGHRS and CDR2 as YFSETQ. V lost 0 bases, J lost 5 bases, and 11 bases lay in between. The CDR3 has 14 amino acids. The CDR3 spells CASSLEVAGTEAFF. The DNA for the CDR3 is TGCGCCAGCAGCTTGGAAGTGGCGGGTACTGAAGCTTTCTTT.

The V call is TRBV25-1, the J call TRBJ2-4; 7 bases line up with TRBD2. Germline assignment: CDR1 MGHDK and CDR2 SYGVNS. This CDR3 region has 16 residues. V lost 5 bases, J lost 3 bases, and 10 bases stayed unmatched. DNA of the CDR3: TGTGCCAGCAGTCCCCCTGGGGGGGTGGGCAAAAACATTCAGTACTTC. Translation: CASSPPGGVGKNIQYF.

The rearrangement links TRBV27 to TRBJ2-7, with a tentative D call TRBD1 (6 bases). The CDR3 is 14 residues long. V was clipped by 3 bases and J by 4 bases, with 13 bases between them. Germline V gene sequence: CDR1 MNHEY, CDR2 SMNVEV (reference sequence). CDR3: CASSFATRGYEQYF. The CDR3 coding sequence is TGTGCCAGCAGTTTTGCGACAAGGGGGTACGAGCAGTACTTC.

The V gene is TRBV5-1, the J gene TRBJ2-3, with 13 bases matching TRBD2. Germline CDR1 SGHRS, CDR2 YFSETQ. V shed 0 bases and J 3 bases; nucleotides not matched to a gene: 7. The CDR3 is 18 residues long. Written as DNA, the CDR3 is TGCGCCAGCAGCTTGGAACTAGCGGGAGGGCCCGGAACAGATACGCAGTATTTT. It yields the protein CASSLELAGGPGTDTQYF.

The chain links TRBV29-1 to TRBJ2-3; 7 bases fit TRBD2. After removal of 6 bases from V and 2 bases from J, the junction contained 11 bases not matched to a gene. The CDR3 covers 15 residues. In germline, CDR1 is SQVTM, CDR2 ANQGSEA. CDR3 nucleotides: TGCAGCGTGGGAGGGGCTAGCGGCTTCACAGATACGCAGTATTTT. It translates to CSVGGASGFTDTQYF.

A single count supports this clone. This rearrangement joins TRBV19 to TRBJ2-6; the match to TRBD1 covers 8 bases. This CDR3 spans 20 amino acids. V gave up 7 bases and J gave up 0 bases; unmatched junction bases: 17. CDR1 is LNHDA, CDR2 SQIVND, per germline (reference sequence). Here the CDR3 reads CASTKRDRLFPLSGANVLTF. As DNA, the CDR3 is TGTGCCAGTACCAAAAGGGACAGGCTCTTTCCCCTCTCTGGGGCCAACGTCCTGACTTTC.